The 28 T cell receptor beta chains below were found in one sample sequenced in a study of PD-L1 blockade in urothelial cancer. Assay: immunoSEQ multiplex PCR; the TCRdb copy retains only in-frame clones and omits some. Among 70,000 to 75,000 clones, roughly 91% were seen once, and the ten largest hold around 3.5%. The sample here was PBMCs, taken around atezolizumab (anti-PD-L1) treatment. These receptors were collected from a man in his fifties or sixties with urothelial cancer.

V and J are TRBV23-1 and TRBJ1-5; TRBD1 might be the D (6 bases). TRBV23-1 is assigned to the ORF class and has an uncertain function. V lost 0 bases and J 5 bases, leaving 23 bases between the germline ends. The CDR3 has 19 amino acids. The CDR3 reads CASSQSYDGDPPGDQPQHF. As DNA, the CDR3 is TGCGCCAGCAGTCAATCTTATGATGGGGACCCCCCAGGGGATCAGCCCCAGCATTTT.

This rearrangement joins TRBV2 to TRBJ1-4, with 9 bases identical to TRBD1. With 7 bases clipped from V and 5 bases from J, the junction kept 8 bases outside the gene matches. The V gene's germline CDR1 is SNHLY and CDR2 FYNNEI. This CDR3 spans 15 amino acids. The CDR3 protein is CASNPRTGANEKLFF. The CDR3 bases are TGTGCCAGCAACCCTCGGACAGGGGCGAATGAAAAACTGTTTTTT.

The V gene is TRBV11-2, the J gene TRBJ1-6; 8 nucleotides match TRBD1. The V gene's germline CDR1 is SGHAT and CDR2 FQNNGV. The trim removed 6 bases at V and 7 bases at J, leaving 8 bases unmatched. The CDR3 sequence is 15 residues long. The CDR3 region is CASSKDRVRNSPLHF. DNA for the CDR3: TGTGCCAGCAGTAAGGACAGGGTTCGGAATTCACCCCTCCACTTT.

This rearrangement joins TRBV5-1 to TRBJ2-2; 11 nucleotides line up with TRBD1. Per the germline V gene, CDR1 is SGHRS and CDR2 is YFSETQ. Germline trimming cut 0 bases from V and 6 bases from J; bases unmatched to any gene: 7. This CDR3 comprises 17 residues. The CDR3 DNA sequence: TGCGCCAGCAGCTTGGACGGGACAGGGGGGTTCGCCGGGGAGCTGTTTTTT. Translation gives CASSLDGTGGFAGELFF.

V and J are TRBV11-2 and TRBJ2-2; maybe TRBD2 (5 bases). Germline-derived CDR1 and CDR2 are SGHAT and FQNNGV. Trimming left V 5 bases short and J 2 bases short, with 9 bases between. The CDR3 extends over 14 amino acids. DNA of the CDR3: TGTGCCAGCAGCGGAGACTACAACACCGGGGAGCTGTTTTTT. Its translation: CASSGDYNTGELFF.

This chain links TRBV18 with TRBJ1-2; 10 bases map to TRBD1. The germline V gene encodes CDR1 KGHSH and CDR2 LQKENI. V dropped 5 bases and J dropped 8; count of bases not matched to a gene: 11. This CDR3 has 15 residues. CDR3 bases: TGTGCCAGCTCAACATCGGACAGGGGGATGGGAGGCTACACCTTC. Protein: CASSTSDRGMGGYTF.

The CDR3 protein is CASSYSTGSTEAFF. CDR3 coding DNA: TGTGCCAGCAGTTACTCTACAGGGAGCACTGAAGCTTTCTTT. This sequence joins TRBV6-5 and TRBJ1-1, with a weak D call TRBD1 (6 bases). The germline CDR1 and CDR2 sequences are MNHEY and SVGAGI. This CDR3 has 14 residues. V was trimmed by 0 bases and J by 4 bases, leaving 9 bases between them.

The rearrangement links TRBV9 to TRBJ2-5, with TRBD2 identical over 7 bases. CDR3 size: 14 residues. J was trimmed by 4 bases and V by 0 bases; bases with no gene match: 3. Per germline, CDR1 SGDLS and CDR2 YYNGEE. This CDR3 is CASSVEAGVETQYF. In nucleotides, the CDR3 is TGTGCCAGCAGCGTAGAGGCGGGAGTAGAGACCCAGTACTTC.

The chain carries TRBV7-7 and TRBJ2-5, with a possible D match to TRBD2 (5 bases). This CDR3 has 17 residues. V was cut by 1 base and J by 5 bases, with 20 bases left in between. Germline CDR1 reads SSHAT; CDR2 reads FNYEAQ (reference sequence). In DNA form, the CDR3 reads TGTGCCAGCAGCTTAGTCCCGACGATAGCGTCTACGGAGACCCAGTACTTC. It yields the protein CASSLVPTIASTETQYF. Full variable domain (missing parts from reference TRBV7-7 and TRBJ2-5): GAGVSQSPRYKVTKRGQDVTLRCDPISSHATLYWYQQALGQGPEFLTYFNYEAQPDKSGLPSDRFSAERPEGSISTLTIQRTEQRDSAMYRCASSLVPTIASTETQYFGPGTRLLVL.

A single count supports this clone. This sequence joins TRBV28 and TRBJ2-3; possible D gene TRBD1, 6 bases. The CDR3 is made up of 15 amino acids. Germline values: CDR1 MDHEN, CDR2 SYDVKM. Trimming pared 6 bases from V and 9 bases from J, leaving 22 bases between. Here the CDR3 DNA reads TGTGCCAGCAGCTTTCGGAAACAGGGTCTAGTGACGCAGTATTTT. Translated, it gives CASSFRKQGLVTQYF.

The rearrangement joins TRBV2 to TRBJ2-7; TRBD2 matches at 8 bases. The CDR3 has 15 residues. CDR1 is SNHLY, CDR2 FYNNEI, per germline. V was clipped by 4 bases and J by 0 bases; unmatched bases: 5. The CDR3 spells CASSAQRGPSYEQYF. In DNA form, the CDR3 reads TGTGCCAGCAGTGCCCAGCGGGGGCCCTCCTACGAGCAGTACTTC.

The chain has TRBV5-4 and TRBJ1-4, with a possible D match to TRBD1 (5 bases). The CDR3 contains 15 residues. Trimming removed 0 bases from V and 8 bases from J, with 14 bases in between. Germline V lookup: CDR1 SGHNT, CDR2 YYREEE (reference sequence). The CDR3, as DNA: TGTGCCAGCAGCTTGGGGCAGGGCCCAACCGAAAAACTGTTTTTT. Translation: CASSLGQGPTEKLFF.

This clone was seen more than once but under ten times. V gene TRBV29-1 combines with J gene TRBJ2-1, with a possible D match to TRBD1 (5 bases). CDR3 length equals 12 residues. Between the trimmed V and J ends, which lost 5 bases and 4 bases, there was a span of 9 bases. CDR1 SQVTM and CDR2 ANQGSEA come from the germline V gene. The CDR3 DNA reads as TGCAGCGTTTCACAGGATTACAATGAGCAGTTCTTC. Protein sequence: CSVSQDYNEQFF.

This chain uses TRBV19 with TRBJ1-1; unclear D gene. The CDR3 runs to 17 residues. The germline V gene has CDR1 LNHDA and CDR2 SQIVND (reference sequence). The ends were cut back, 1 base at V and 0 bases at J, with 15 bases in the middle. The DNA of the CDR3 is TGTGCCAGTAGTATAGGCTCTCGGCGGGCTTTGAACACTGAAGCTTTCTTT. It yields the protein CASSIGSRRALNTEAFF.

V usage is TRBV6-6 and J usage is TRBJ2-7, with 10 bases matching TRBD1. The CDR3 is made up of 15 amino acids. Germline trimming cut 5 bases from V and 4 bases from J; bases unmatched to any gene: 8. Germline V gene lookup returns CDR1 MNHNY and CDR2 SVGAGI (reference sequence). As DNA, the CDR3 is TGTGCCAGCAGTGGTATGACAGGGGGCCGTTACGAGCAGTACTTC. As protein: CASSGMTGGRYEQYF.

The V and J genes are TRBV25-1 and TRBJ2-1; 9 bases are shared with TRBD1. V lost 2 bases and J lost 2; bases outside the gene matches: 4. Germline V gene lookup returns CDR1 MGHDK and CDR2 SYGVNS. CDR3 length: 16 residues. The DNA for the CDR3 is TGTGCCAGCAGTGAAGCCGGGACAGGGACCTACAATGAGCAGTTCTTC. It encodes CASSEAGTGTYNEQFF.

The rearrangement joins TRBV12-5 to TRBJ1-3, with D uncertain. CDR1 and CDR2 from the germline V gene are LGHNT and FRNRAP. This CDR3 has 18 residues. Deletions cut 0 bases from V and 1 base from J, with 16 bases between. The CDR3 here is CASGLVQFLRASGNTIYF. CDR3 sequence (DNA): TGTGCTAGTGGTTTGGTACAGTTCTTACGTGCTTCTGGAAACACCATATATTTT.

The chain employs TRBV5-5 and TRBJ2-7, with D perhaps TRBD2 (6 bases). Germline CDR1 SGHKS, CDR2 YYEKEE (reference sequence). Trimming removed 7 bases from V and 5 bases from J, with 22 bases in between. The CDR3 totals 15 residues. Written as DNA, the CDR3 is TGTGCCAGCGGGAGACCGGGAGTACACTCGGACGAGCAGTACTTC. Translating it yields CASGRPGVHSDEQYF.

This sequence joins TRBV6-1 and TRBJ1-5; weak D call: TRBD1 (5 bases). Between the trimmed V and J ends, which lost 4 bases and 2 bases, there was a span of 12 bases. The CDR3 loop spans 15 amino acids. Germline-derived CDR1 and CDR2 are MNHNS and SASEGT. CDR3 amino acids: CASSGAGQGNQPQHF. In DNA form, the CDR3 reads TGTGCCAGCAGTGGGGCAGGGCAGGGCAATCAGCCCCAGCATTTT.

This clone was counted a single time. V usage is TRBV28 and J usage is TRBJ2-5, with 8 bases that match TRBD2. With 4 bases clipped from V and 5 bases from J, the junction kept 9 bases outside the gene matches. The CDR3 is 15 residues long. Germline CDR1 MDHEN, CDR2 SYDVKM. CDR3 DNA sequence: TGTGCCAGCAGTTCGGCGGGGGGATTAGGGGAGACCCAGTACTTC. It translates to CASSSAGGLGETQYF.

The chain recombines TRBV28 with TRBJ2-7; TRBD2 aligns across 14 bases. CDR3 length: 16 amino acids. The junction had 9 bases not matched to a gene; V was cut back by 6 bases and J by 5 bases. The V gene's germline CDR1 is MDHEN and CDR2 SYDVKM. The CDR3 sequence: CASSFPGLAGDHEQYF. In nucleotides, the CDR3 is TGTGCCAGCAGCTTCCCGGGACTAGCGGGAGACCACGAGCAGTACTTC.

The rearrangement joins TRBV5-4 to TRBJ1-2, with 7 bases that match TRBD1. This CDR3 is built from 17 residues. After removal of 4 bases from V and 0 bases from J, the junction contained 12 bases not matched to a gene. Germline V gene sequence: CDR1 SGHNT, CDR2 YYREEE (reference sequence). The CDR3 here is CASSPKLKGTANYGYTF. The CDR3, as DNA: TGTGCCAGCAGCCCCAAACTAAAAGGGACAGCTAACTATGGCTACACCTTC.

The chain uses TRBV6-1 and TRBJ2-7, with a possible D match to TRBD2 (6 bases). Trimming took off 2 bases at V and 0 bases at J, with 11 bases between the two ends. Germline CDR1 is MNHNS and CDR2 is SASEGT. The CDR3 is 15 residues long. In DNA, the CDR3 is TGTGCCAGCAGTGAATTGGAGGGGTCCTCCTACGAGCAGTACTTC. This encodes CASSELEGSSYEQYF.

The chain employs TRBV6-5 and TRBJ2-1; perhaps TRBD1 as D (6 bases). Trimming pared 5 bases from V and 6 bases from J, leaving 11 bases between. This CDR3 contains 13 residues. Germline V gene sequence: CDR1 MNHEY, CDR2 SVGAGI. This CDR3 is CASSRDKRNEQFF. CDR3 coding DNA: TGTGCCAGCAGTCGGGACAAGCGCAATGAGCAGTTCTTC.

J is TRBJ1-1 and V is TRBV30; D gene ambiguous. From germline, CDR1 is GTSNPN and CDR2 SVGIG (reference sequence). The CDR3 is 11 residues long. Between the trimmed V and J ends, which lost 1 base and 5 bases, there was a span of 5 bases. The CDR3 region has the DNA TGTGCCTGGAGTGCGAGGACTGAAGCTTTCTTT. This codes for CAWSARTEAFF. The entire variable domain, with the rest obtained from reference TRBV30 and TRBJ1-1, is as follows: SQTIHQWPATLVQPVGSPLSLECTVEGTSNPNLYWYRQAAGRGLQLLFYSVGIGQISSEVPQNLSASRPQDRQFILSSKKLLLSDSGFYLCAWSARTEAFFGQGTRLTVV.

V is TRBV19 and J is TRBJ2-7, with a weak D call TRBD1 (5 bases). The V and J ends lost 1 base and 3 bases respectively, with 10 bases between them. The CDR3 loop spans 14 amino acids. Germline V gene sequence: CDR1 LNHDA, CDR2 SQIVND (reference sequence). The DNA of the CDR3 is TGTGCCAGTAGTATAGGTGTTCAGGGCTACGAGCAGTACTTC. Its translation: CASSIGVQGYEQYF.

The genes are TRBV6-1 and TRBJ2-7, with a tentative D call TRBD2 (6 bases). The germline V and J ends were trimmed by 7 bases and 5 bases, with 18 bases remaining between them. CDR1 and CDR2 (germline): MNHNS, SASEGT. The CDR3 totals 14 residues. Here the CDR3 DNA reads TGTGCCAGCACCCGGAGGGACTTCCTCCACGAGCAGTACTTC. Translation: CASTRRDFLHEQYF.

This clone appeared a single time. The chain has TRBV19 and TRBJ1-1, with 9 bases fitting TRBD1. The CDR3 consists of 13 residues. Per germline, CDR1 LNHDA and CDR2 SQIVND (reference sequence). J gave up 6 bases and V 5 bases, and 4 bases lay outside the gene matches. The CDR3 coding sequence is TGTGCCAGTAGTGGACAGGGGAAGGCTGAAGCTTTCTTT. Translating it yields CASSGQGKAEAFF.